Below, 11 T cell receptor beta chains from the same sample are listed, as sequenced in a study of T cells after yellow fever vaccination (dated by TCRdb to 2018 to 2020). The protocol used for the library was 5' RACE. Instrument used: Illumina NovaSeq 6000. TCRdb handled the public reads itself, with Q25 trimming in fastp and clone calling in MiXCR, and kept productive beta chains. A single entry per CDR3 protein holds the most common genes and DNA from its merged rows. The sample profile shows under 400,000 distinct CDR3 sequences; under 15% of them were found once. Together, the top ten hold approximately 3.3% of the sample. This specimen's treatment or condition label, interpreted: live attenuated yellow fever vaccine strain. The input for sequencing was CD4+ T cells sorted from PBMCs, taken 15 days after the yellow fever booster vaccination. These receptors were taken from a man younger than 35 who received the YFV17D yellow fever vaccine.

About this clonotype: Its ends do not fully match the called genes, so a read error is possible. The chain uses TRBV7-7 and TRBJ1-6, with 9 bases lining up with TRBD1. CDR1 and CDR2 from the germline V gene are SSHAT and FNYEAQ (reference sequence). The CDR3 loop spans 14 amino acids. The CDR3 loop is CASSPGTGHSPLHF. For the CDR3, the DNA is TGTGCTAGCAGCCCCGGGACAGGGCATTCACCCCTCCACTTT.

The gene calls are TRBV6-5 and TRBJ2-5; D might be TRBD1 (5 bases). The CDR3 totals 14 residues. Germline V gene lookup returns CDR1 MNHEY and CDR2 SVGAGI. V was cut by 7 bases and J by 4 bases, with 16 bases left in between. CDR3 coding DNA: TGTGCCAGCATCCCCAGGGTCCCCGGAGAGACCCAGTACTTC. This codes for CASIPRVPGETQYF.

The chain links TRBV6-2 or TRBV6-3 to TRBJ2-7; possible D gene TRBD2, 6 bases. The ends were cut back, 7 bases at V and 2 bases at J, with 15 bases in the middle. Germline V gene data show CDR1 as MNHEY and CDR2 as SVGEGT. The CDR3 runs 14 residues. The CDR3 reads CASKHRGGAYEQYV. The DNA for the CDR3 is TGTGCCAGCAAACACCGGGGAGGTGCCTACGAGCAGTACGTC.

The J gene is TRBJ2-1, the V gene TRBV5-1; 7 bases are a match to TRBD1. Germline CDR1 SGHRS, CDR2 YFSETQ. Trimming cost V 0 bases and J 9 bases; bases outside gene matches: 0. The CDR3 contains 12 residues. In DNA, the CDR3 is TGCGCCAGCAGCTTGGAGGGGGCTGAGCAGTTCTTC. Translated: CASSLEGAEQFF.

The chain uses TRBV10-1 and TRBJ2-2; 8 nucleotides line up with TRBD1. J gave up 7 bases and V 3 bases, and 1 base lay outside the gene matches. The CDR3 runs 13 residues. The V gene's germline CDR1 is WNHNN and CDR2 SYGVQD (reference sequence). The CDR3 nucleotides read TGCGCCAGCAGTGAACAGGGGGTCGGGGAGCTGTTTTTT. It encodes CASSEQGVGELFF.

V gene TRBV5-1 combines with J gene TRBJ1-2; no clear D. Germline CDR1 is SGHRS and CDR2 is YFSETQ. Trimming cost V 0 bases and J 0 bases, with 9 bases left between them. This CDR3 is 15 amino acids long. CDR3 region: CASSLEAAANYGYTF. The CDR3 DNA reads as TGCGCCAGCAGCTTGGAAGCAGCAGCTAACTATGGCTACACCTTC.

This clonotype was counted only a few times. CDR3 residues: CASSRDRGVDGYTF. CDR3 nucleotides: TGCGCCAGCAGCCGGGACAGGGGAGTGGATGGCTACACCTTC. The J gene is TRBJ1-2, the V gene TRBV5-1, with TRBD1 identical over 10 bases. The trim removed 4 bases at V and 6 bases at J, leaving 6 bases unmatched. Germline CDR1 is SGHRS and CDR2 is YFSETQ. The CDR3 sequence is 14 residues long. Based on the CDR3 plus reference TRBV5-1 and TRBJ1-2, the full variable domain is KAGVTQTPRYLIKTRGQQVTLSCSPISGHRSVSWYQQTPGQGLQFLFEYFSETQRNKGNFPGRFSGRQFSNSRSEMNVSTLELGDSALYLCASSRDRGVDGYTFGSGTRLTVV.

V is TRBV24-1 and J is TRBJ2-3; TRBD2 matches 9 bases. Trimming took 3 bases from V and 7 from J; bases not matched to a gene: 4. The CDR3 consists of 14 residues. Germline-derived CDR1 and CDR2 are KGHDR and SFDVKD. CDR3 protein: CATSDPSGENTQYF. DNA of the CDR3: TGTGCCACCAGTGATCCTAGCGGGGAAAATACGCAGTATTTT.

In its sample, this clonotype was seen a few times. J is TRBJ2-1 and V is TRBV20-1; maybe TRBD2 (7 bases). This CDR3 spans 16 amino acids. Germline V lookup: CDR1 DFQATT, CDR2 SNEGSKA (reference sequence). V shed 5 bases and J shed 4 bases, with 21 bases lying between them. The CDR3 loop reads CSAPPWGGGGYNEQFF. CDR3 nucleotide sequence: TGCAGTGCTCCACCTTGGGGGGGCGGGGGATACAATGAGCAGTTCTTC.

This clonotype was observed a few times. The chain carries TRBV11-2 and TRBJ2-3, with 8 bases matching TRBD2. This CDR3 contains 13 residues. Germline CDR1 is SGHAT and CDR2 is FQNNGV. V dropped 0 bases and J dropped 8; count of bases not matched to a gene: 1. The CDR3 loop is CASSLDREGTQYF. The CDR3 bases are TGTGCCAGCAGCTTAGATCGGGAGGGTACGCAGTATTTT.

The chain has TRBV20-1 and TRBJ1-4, with 8 bases fitting TRBD1. Trimming removed 2 bases from V and 5 bases from J; junction bases left unmatched: 7. Germline lookup yields CDR1 DFQATT and CDR2 SNEGSKA (reference sequence). CDR3 size: 15 residues. The CDR3 loop is CSARRPTGENEKLFF. The CDR3 DNA reads as TGCAGTGCTAGAAGACCGACAGGGGAAAATGAAAAACTGTTTTTT.